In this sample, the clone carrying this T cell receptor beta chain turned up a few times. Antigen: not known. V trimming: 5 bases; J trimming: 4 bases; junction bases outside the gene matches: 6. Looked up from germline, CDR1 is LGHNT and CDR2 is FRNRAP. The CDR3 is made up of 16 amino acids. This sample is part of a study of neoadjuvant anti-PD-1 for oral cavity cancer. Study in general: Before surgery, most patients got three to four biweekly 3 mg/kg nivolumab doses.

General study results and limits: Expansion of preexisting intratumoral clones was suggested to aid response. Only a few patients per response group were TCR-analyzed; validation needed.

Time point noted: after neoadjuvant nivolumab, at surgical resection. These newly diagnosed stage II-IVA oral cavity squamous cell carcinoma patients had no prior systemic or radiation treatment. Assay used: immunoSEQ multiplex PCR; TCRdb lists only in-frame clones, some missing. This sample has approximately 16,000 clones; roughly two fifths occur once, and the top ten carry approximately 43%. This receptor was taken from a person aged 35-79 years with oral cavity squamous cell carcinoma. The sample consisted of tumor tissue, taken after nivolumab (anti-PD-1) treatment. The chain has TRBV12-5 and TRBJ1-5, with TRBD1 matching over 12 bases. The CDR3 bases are TGTGCTAGTGGTCCGGGACAGGGGGCGAATAATCAGCCCCAGCATTTT. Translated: CASGPGQGANNQPQHF.